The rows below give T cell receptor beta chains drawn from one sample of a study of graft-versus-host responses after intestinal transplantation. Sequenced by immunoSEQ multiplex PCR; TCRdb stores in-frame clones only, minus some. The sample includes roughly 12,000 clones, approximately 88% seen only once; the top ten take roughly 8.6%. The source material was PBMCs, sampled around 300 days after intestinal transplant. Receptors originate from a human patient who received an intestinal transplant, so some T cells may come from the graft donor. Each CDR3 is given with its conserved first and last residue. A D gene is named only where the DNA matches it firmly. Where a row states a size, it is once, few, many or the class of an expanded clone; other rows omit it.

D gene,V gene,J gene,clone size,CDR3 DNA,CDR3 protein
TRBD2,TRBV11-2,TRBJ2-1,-,TGTGCCAGCAGCTTTCCACTAGCGGGAGCGAATGAGCAGTTCTTC,CASSFPLAGANEQFF
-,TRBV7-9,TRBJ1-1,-,TGTGCCAGCAGCTTGGGCGCGGGGCAGGAGCAAGCTTTCTTT,CASSLGAGQEQAFF
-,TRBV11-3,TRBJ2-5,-,TGTGCCAGCAGCTTAGGGGGAACACAAGAGACCCAGTACTTC,CASSLGGTQETQYF
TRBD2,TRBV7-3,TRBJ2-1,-,TGTGCCAGCAGCTTAGGACTAGAATCGAATGAGCAGTTCTTC,CASSLGLESNEQFF
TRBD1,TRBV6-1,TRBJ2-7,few,TGTGCCAGCACGACAGGGAGTCACGAGCAGTACTTC,CASTTGSHEQYF
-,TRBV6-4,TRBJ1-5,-,TGTGCCAGCAGTCAGAGTTATAGCAATCAGCCCCAGCATTTT,CASSQSYSNQPQHF
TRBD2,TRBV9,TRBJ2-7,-,TGTGCCAGCAGCGTCGAAACTAGCGGGAGGCCCCACGAGCAGTACTTC,CASSVETSGRPHEQYF
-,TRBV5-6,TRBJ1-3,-,TGTGCCAGCAGCTTGGCCGGCAGGGACGGTGGAAACACCATATATTTT,CASSLAGRDGGNTIYF
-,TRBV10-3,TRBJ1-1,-,TGTGCCATCAGTGAGTCGGTGGGGCAGAGGATGAACACTGAAGCTTTCTTT,CAISESVGQRMNTEAFF
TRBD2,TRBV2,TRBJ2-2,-,TGTGCCAGCAGATCCCTAGCGGGAGGAACCGGGGAGCTGTTTTTT,CASRSLAGGTGELFF
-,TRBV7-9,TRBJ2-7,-,TGTGCCACTCGGGGAGGCGGAAACGAGCAGTACTTC,CATRGGGNEQYF
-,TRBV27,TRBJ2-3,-,TGTGCCAGCAGTTTAATCCGGGTGGGAGGCACAGATACGCAGTATTTT,CASSLIRVGGTDTQYF
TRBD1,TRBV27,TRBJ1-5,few,TGTGCCAGCAGTTTAAACACAGGGGGCAATCAGCCCCAGCATTTT,CASSLNTGGNQPQHF
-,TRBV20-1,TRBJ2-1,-,TGCAGTGCTAGTTCAGATGAGCAGTTCTTC,CSASSDEQFF
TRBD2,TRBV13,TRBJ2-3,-,TGTGCCAGCAGCCCTGGGACTAGCGGGAGTACAGATACGCAGTATTTT,CASSPGTSGSTDTQYF
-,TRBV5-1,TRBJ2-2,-,TGCGCCAGCAGCTTGGAGTTCGGCACCGGGGAGCTGTTTTTT,CASSLEFGTGELFF
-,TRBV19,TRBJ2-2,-,TGTGCCAGTAGTATAAATAAGGCAGCGAACACCGGGGAGCTGTTTTTT,CASSINKAANTGELFF
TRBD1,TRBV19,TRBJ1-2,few,TGTGCCAGTAGTACCGGGACAGCGAAACTAAACTATGGCTACACCTTC,CASSTGTAKLNYGYTF
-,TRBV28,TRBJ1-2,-,TGTGCCGCAAGTCGGGGCGACTATGGCTACACCTTC,CAASRGDYGYTF
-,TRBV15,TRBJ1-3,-,TGTGCCACCAGCAGAGATCTACTGGGCGGAAACACCATATATTTT,CATSRDLLGGNTIYF
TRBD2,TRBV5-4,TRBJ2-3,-,TGTGCCAGCAGCTGGAGCGGGATCTGGACAGATACGCAGTATTTT,CASSWSGIWTDTQYF
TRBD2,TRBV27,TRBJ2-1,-,TGTGCCAGCCTTGGACTAGCGGGAGGAATCGAGCAGTTCTTC,CASLGLAGGIEQFF
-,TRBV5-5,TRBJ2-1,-,TGTGCCAGCAGGCGACCGGGACTTATGTACAATGAGCAGTTCTTC,CASRRPGLMYNEQFF
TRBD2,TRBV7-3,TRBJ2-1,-,TGTGCCAGCAGCTTAACGTTCGGGGAGGGTGCCCATGAGCAGTTCTTC,CASSLTFGEGAHEQFF
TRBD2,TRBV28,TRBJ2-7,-,TGTGCCAGCAGTTTACCCAAACCAGAAACTAGCGGGAGTATCCACGAGCAGTACTTC,CASSLPKPETSGSIHEQYF
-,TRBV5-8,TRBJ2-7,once,TGTGCCAGCAGCTTGGAGTCGGGGAGTCCCTACGAGCAGTACTTC,CASSLESGSPYEQYF
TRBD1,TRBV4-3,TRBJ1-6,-,TGCGCCAGCAGCCAACCGGGACAGGGGTCTTCACCCCTCCACTTT,CASSQPGQGSSPLHF
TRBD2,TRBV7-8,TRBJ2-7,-,TGTGCCAGCAGCCCCCAAACCGGGAGGGCCGTGGGCTACGAGCAGTACTTC,CASSPQTGRAVGYEQYF